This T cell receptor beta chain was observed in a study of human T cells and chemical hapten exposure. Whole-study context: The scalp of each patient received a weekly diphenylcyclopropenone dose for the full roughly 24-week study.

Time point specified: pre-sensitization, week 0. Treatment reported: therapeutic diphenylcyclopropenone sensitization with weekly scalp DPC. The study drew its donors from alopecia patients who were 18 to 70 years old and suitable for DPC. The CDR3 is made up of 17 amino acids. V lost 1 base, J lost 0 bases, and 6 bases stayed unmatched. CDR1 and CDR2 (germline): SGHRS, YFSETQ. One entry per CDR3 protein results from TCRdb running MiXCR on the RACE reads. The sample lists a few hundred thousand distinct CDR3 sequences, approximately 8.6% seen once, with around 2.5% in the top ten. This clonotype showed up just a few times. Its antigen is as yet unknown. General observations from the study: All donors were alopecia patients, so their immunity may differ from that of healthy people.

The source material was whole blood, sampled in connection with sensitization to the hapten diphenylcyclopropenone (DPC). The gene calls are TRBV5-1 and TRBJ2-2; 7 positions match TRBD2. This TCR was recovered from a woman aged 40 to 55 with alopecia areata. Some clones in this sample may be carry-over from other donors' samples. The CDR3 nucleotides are TGCGCCAGCAGCTTGATGCTCAGCGGGGCGAACACCGGGGAGCTGTTTTTT. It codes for CASSLMLSGANTGELFF.